This entry is about one T cell receptor (beta chain). This record belongs to a study of blood T cell repertoires in COVID-19. Study background: Sources were T cells, B-cell-depleted T cells, or PBMCs; the material itself was cDNA or gDNA.

V trimming: 4 bases; J trimming: 4 bases; junction bases outside the gene matches: 4. CDR3 length: 14 residues. Germline loops: CDR1 LGHDT, CDR2 YNNKEL (reference sequence). In the original workflow: Amplification with reference gene primers provided the estimates of nucleated cell counts. Sequencing was performed with immunoSEQ multiplex PCR; in TCRdb, only in-frame clones are kept and a portion is missing. D and trimming were read from the DNA, whereas the V and J calls and clone size are those reported in that table. Among 170,000 or so clones listed, more than 85% were seen once. The source is a man aged 50 to 59 with acute or convalescent COVID-19. The V call is TRBV3-1 (or the pseudogene TRBV3-2), the J call TRBJ1-2; TRBD1 agrees at 9 bases. Specimen: peripheral blood. CDR3 DNA: TGTGCCAGCAGCCCCCAGGACAGGGGCTATGGCTACACCTTC. Protein product: CASSPQDRGYGYTF.